These 10 T cell receptor beta chains share one sample of origin, sequenced in a study of T-cell memory formation after mild COVID-19. Using its own MiXCR run on the 5' RACE reads, TCRdb lists one record per CDR3 protein. The table records a few hundred thousand distinct CDR3 sequences, roughly 15% of them present only once. Sequenced input: PBMCs or a T cell subset sorted from them (not recorded which). All receptors derive from a man aged 18 to 29 who had mild COVID-19 (a few samples of this study predate the infection). Cell type and time point are not known.

The V gene is TRBV28, the J gene TRBJ2-3; D gene ambiguous. CDR1 is MDHEN, CDR2 SYDVKM, per germline. This CDR3 contains 15 residues. V lost 3 bases to trimming and J lost 0 bases, with 10 bases between them. CDR3 bases: TGTGCCAGCAGTTTTAGAGCAGGAAGCACAGATACGCAGTATTTT. Translation: CASSFRAGSTDTQYF.

This chain links TRBV7-9 with TRBJ1-2; TRBD1 is a possible D gene (5 bases). The V and J ends lost 5 bases and 8 bases respectively, with 21 bases between them. Germline V CDR1 and CDR2: SEHNR, FQNEAQ (reference sequence). This CDR3 contains 15 residues. The CDR3 coding sequence is TGTGCCAGCAGCCCATTCTTTAGGGGTTGGAGAGGCTACACCTTC. It translates to CASSPFFRGWRGYTF.

The chain employs TRBV30 and TRBJ1-5, with D maybe TRBD1 (5 bases). Trimming pared 3 bases from V and 4 bases from J, leaving 7 bases between. Germline CDR1 reads GTSNPN; CDR2 reads SVGIG (reference sequence). CDR3 length: 12 amino acids. The CDR3 loop reads CAWSKGNQPQHF. The CDR3, as DNA: TGTGCCTGGAGCAAGGGGAATCAGCCCCAGCATTTT.

This clonotype was detected ten times or more. V usage is TRBV7-9 and J usage is TRBJ2-1, with a tentative D call TRBD2 (5 bases). This CDR3 is built from 12 residues. V lost 5 bases to trimming and J lost 8 bases, with 10 bases between them. The germline V gene encodes CDR1 SEHNR and CDR2 FQNEAQ (reference sequence). The chain's CDR3 is CASSTQRDEQFF. CDR3 DNA: TGTGCCAGCAGCACCCAGAGGGATGAGCAGTTCTTC. Using reference TRBV7-9 and TRBJ2-1 for the parts outside the CDR3, the full variable domain is DTGVSQNPRHKITKRGQNVTFRCDPISEHNRLYWYRQTLGQGPEFLTYFQNEAQLEKSRLLSDRFSAERPKGSFSTLEIQRTEQGDSAMYLCASSTQRDEQFFGPGTRLTVL.

V and J are TRBV27 and TRBJ2-1; TRBD2 agrees at 8 bases. This CDR3 has 15 amino acids. Germline assignment: CDR1 MNHEY and CDR2 SMNVEV (reference sequence). Trimming removed 7 bases from V and 5 bases from J; junction bases left unmatched: 10. The CDR3 DNA is TGTGCCAGCACCACCACAGGACTAGCCCACAATGAGCAGTTCTTC. It translates to CASTTTGLAHNEQFF.

This clonotype was counted between two and nine times. This chain joins TRBV20-1 and TRBJ2-1, with D perhaps TRBD1 (5 bases). The CDR3 extends over 16 amino acids. Per the germline V gene, CDR1 is DFQATT and CDR2 is SNEGSKA (reference sequence). Trimming took 0 bases from V and 7 from J, leaving 19 bases between them. Here the CDR3 reads CSARDLGREVRNEQFF. The CDR3 coding sequence is TGCAGTGCTAGAGATCTCGGCAGGGAAGTTCGTAATGAGCAGTTCTTC.

This clonotype was found a few times. V usage is TRBV7-2 and J usage is TRBJ2-3; TRBD1 matches 8 bases. The junction had 3 bases not matched to a gene; V was cut back by 6 bases and J by 1 base. The CDR3 covers 14 residues. The germline V gene encodes CDR1 SGHTA and CDR2 FQGNSA. The CDR3 loop is CASRIQGGTDTQYF. CDR3 DNA: TGTGCCAGCAGGATACAGGGGGGCACAGATACGCAGTATTTT.

The sample holds a few counts of this clonotype. The chain joins TRBV4-3 to TRBJ2-2, with unresolved D. Germline assignment: CDR1 LGHNA and CDR2 YSLEER. The V and J ends lost 0 bases and 2 bases respectively, with 16 bases between them. The CDR3 sequence is 18 residues long. The CDR3 reads CASSQEVSARINTGELFF. The CDR3 DNA sequence: TGCGCCAGCAGCCAAGAAGTTTCGGCTAGGATAAACACCGGGGAGCTGTTTTTT.

The sample holds many counts of this clonotype. This chain joins TRBV28 and TRBJ2-3; no firm D call. Trimming took off 1 base at V and 5 bases at J, with 4 bases between the two ends. The CDR3 consists of 12 residues. Germline CDR1 MDHEN, CDR2 SYDVKM. The CDR3 DNA sequence: TGTGCCAGCAGTTTATTCCAAGATACGCAGTATTTT. Translation gives CASSLFQDTQYF.

This clonotype was counted at least ten times. J is TRBJ2-3 and V is TRBV4-1; 7 bases are shared with TRBD1. Trimming removed 5 bases from V and 1 base from J; junction bases left unmatched: 6. From germline, CDR1 is MGHRA and CDR2 YSYEKL. The CDR3 sequence is 15 residues long. Written as DNA, the CDR3 is TGCGCCAGCAGCGTCCGACAGGGAGGCACAGATACGCAGTATTTT. Translated, it gives CASSVRQGGTDTQYF.